This T cell receptor (beta chain) stems from a study of blood T cell repertoires in COVID-19. Turning to the study itself: In each case, the material was cDNA or gDNA derived from T cells, B-cell-depleted T cells, or PBMCs.

Profiling relied on immunoSEQ multiplex PCR, and the TCRdb table lists in-frame clones only, not all of them. The repertoire holds approximately 100,000 clones, with approximately 90% as singletons. Germline CDR1 SNHLY, CDR2 FYNNEI. The CDR3 is made up of 16 amino acids. The ends lost 7 bases at V and 2 bases at J; junction bases unmatched: 8. This sequence originates from a human donor with acute or convalescent COVID-19. The donor label of this sample is uncertain. The gene calls are TRBV2 and TRBJ2-2, with 9 bases fitting TRBD2. The specimen sequenced was peripheral blood. CDR3 loop: CASKVGAGGNTGELFF. DNA for the CDR3: TGTGCCAGCAAGGTGGGAGCGGGGGGTAACACCGGGGAGCTGTTTTTT.